This T cell receptor (beta chain) is from a study of shared clonotypes between healthy human individuals. Study-level results: Investigators expected sequencing depth to affect clonotype sharing among donors. It was only blood that was sampled, and tissue repertoires likely differ.

Details on this clone: Its antigen is as yet unknown.

The study separated CD4+ cells into CD45RA+ naive and CD45RA-negative memory subsets. The method was immunoSEQ multiplex PCR; TCRdb's version includes in-frame clones alone and lacks a portion of them. The top ten hold 1.5% to 2% of the sample, which has hundreds of thousands of clones, 73% seen once. Specimen: memory CD4+ T cells sorted from blood. Described subset: CD45RA-negative fraction. The sequence came from a woman aged 25 to 39 in good health.

The CDR3 DNA reads TGTGCCAGTAGTGCCTACAGGGAGTTTGGCAAAAACATTCAGTACTTC. Translated, it gives CASSAYREFGKNIQYF. The V and J genes are TRBV19 and TRBJ2-4; D possibly corresponds to TRBD1 (6 bases). Between the trimmed V and J ends, which lost 5 bases and 3 bases, there was a span of 17 bases. The CDR3 consists of 16 residues. Germline V gene sequence: CDR1 LNHDA, CDR2 SQIVND (reference sequence).